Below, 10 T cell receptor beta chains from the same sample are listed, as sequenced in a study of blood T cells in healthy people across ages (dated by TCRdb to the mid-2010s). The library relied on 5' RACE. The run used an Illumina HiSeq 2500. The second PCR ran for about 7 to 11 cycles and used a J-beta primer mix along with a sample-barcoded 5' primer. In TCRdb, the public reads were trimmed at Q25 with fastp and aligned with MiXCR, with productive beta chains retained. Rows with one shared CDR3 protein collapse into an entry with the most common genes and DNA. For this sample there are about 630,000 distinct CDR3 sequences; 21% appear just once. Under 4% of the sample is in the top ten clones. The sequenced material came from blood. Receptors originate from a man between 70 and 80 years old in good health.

The CDR3 DNA reads as TGTGCCACCAGTGATGTAGGCCAAGAGACCCAGTACTTC. This codes for CATSDVGQETQYF. This chain connects TRBV24-1 to TRBJ2-5, with no clear D. This CDR3 has 13 amino acids. Germline-derived CDR1 and CDR2 are KGHDR and SFDVKD. Between the trimmed V and J ends, which lost 3 bases and 1 base, there was a span of 5 bases.

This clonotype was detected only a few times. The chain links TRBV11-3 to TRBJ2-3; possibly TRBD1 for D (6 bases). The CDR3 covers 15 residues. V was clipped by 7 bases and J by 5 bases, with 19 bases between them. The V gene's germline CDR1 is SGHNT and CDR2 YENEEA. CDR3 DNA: TGTGCCAGCACCAAACAGGGACCGACCGAAGATACGCAGTATTTT. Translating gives CASTKQGPTEDTQYF.

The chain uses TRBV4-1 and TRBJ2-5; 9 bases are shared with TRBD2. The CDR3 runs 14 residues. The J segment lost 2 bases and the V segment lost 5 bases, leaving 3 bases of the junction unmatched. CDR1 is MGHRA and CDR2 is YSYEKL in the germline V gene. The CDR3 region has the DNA TGCGCCAGCAGCAATAGCGGGAGTCAAGAGACCCAGTACTTC. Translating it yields CASSNSGSQETQYF.

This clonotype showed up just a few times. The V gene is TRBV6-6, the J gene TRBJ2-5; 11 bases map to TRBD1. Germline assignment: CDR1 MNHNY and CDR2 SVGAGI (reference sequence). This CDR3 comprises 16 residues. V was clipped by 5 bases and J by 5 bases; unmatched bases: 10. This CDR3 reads CASSNWGQGEWETQYF. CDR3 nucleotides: TGTGCCAGCAGTAACTGGGGACAGGGGGAGTGGGAGACCCAGTACTTC.

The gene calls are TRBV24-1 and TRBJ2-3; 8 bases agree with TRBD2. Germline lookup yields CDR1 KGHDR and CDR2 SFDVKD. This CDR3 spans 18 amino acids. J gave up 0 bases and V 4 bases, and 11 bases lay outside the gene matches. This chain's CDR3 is CATSEPVVAGSSTDTQYF. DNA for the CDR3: TGTGCCACCAGTGAACCGGTGGTAGCGGGGTCTAGCACAGATACGCAGTATTTT.

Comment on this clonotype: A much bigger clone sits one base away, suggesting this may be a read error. The CDR3 spells CASRWDMQEPSEIQYF. CDR3 sequence (DNA): TGTGCCAGCAGGTGGGACATGCAGGAACCTTCAGAGATCCAGTACTTC. The chain has TRBV7-2 and TRBJ2-1; tentative D call: TRBD1 (6 bases). The J call may be mistaken, given a closer DNA end match to TRBJ2-5. Germline V gene lookup returns CDR1 SGHTA and CDR2 FQGNSA. This CDR3 region has 16 residues.

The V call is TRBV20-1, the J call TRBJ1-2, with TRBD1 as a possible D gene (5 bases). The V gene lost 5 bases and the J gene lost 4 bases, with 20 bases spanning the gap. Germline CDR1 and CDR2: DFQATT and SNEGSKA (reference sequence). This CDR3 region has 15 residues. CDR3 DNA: TGCAGTGCTTCTTCCCTACGACGGGACGGCTATGGCTACACCTTC. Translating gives CSASSLRRDGYGYTF.

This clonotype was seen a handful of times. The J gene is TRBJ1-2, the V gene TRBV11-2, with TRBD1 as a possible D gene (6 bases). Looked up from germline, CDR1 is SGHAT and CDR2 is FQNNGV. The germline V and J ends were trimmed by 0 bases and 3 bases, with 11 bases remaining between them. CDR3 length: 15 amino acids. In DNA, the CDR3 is TGTGCCAGCAGCTTAGATCCAGGGGTGTACTATGGCTACACCTTC. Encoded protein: CASSLDPGVYYGYTF.

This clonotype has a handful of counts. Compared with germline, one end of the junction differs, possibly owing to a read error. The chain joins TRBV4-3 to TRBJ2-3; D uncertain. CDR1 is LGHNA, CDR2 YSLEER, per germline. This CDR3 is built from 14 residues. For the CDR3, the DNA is TGCGCCAGCAGCCAAACGGCCAACACAGTTACGCAGTATTTT. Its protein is CASSQTANTVTQYF.

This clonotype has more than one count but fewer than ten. The CDR3 coding sequence is TGTGCCAGCAGCAAAAGTACTAACAATGAGCAGTTCTTC. Residues: CASSKSTNNEQFF. This chain links TRBV11-2 with TRBJ2-1; D not resolved. Germline assignment: CDR1 SGHAT and CDR2 FQNNGV. The CDR3 contains 13 residues. The V and J ends lost 5 bases and 5 bases respectively, with 10 bases between them.